This T cell receptor beta chain was observed in a study of T cells after yellow fever vaccination. About the research overall: Preparation used SMART-Seq v4 Ultra Low Input for the low-cell-number fractions. Study outcomes and limitations: When the response was secondary, it was weaker but reached its peak faster, day 5 versus 15.

CDR1 and CDR2 from the germline V gene are SGHTA and FQGNSA. J lost 6 bases, V lost 1 base, and 6 bases had no gene match. The CDR3 has 14 residues. Ten or more counts support this clonotype. Its antigen is currently unknown. 5'RACE template switching added a universal primer site and UMIs to TCR cDNA. In TCRdb, the 5' RACE reads were re-called with MiXCR into one record per CDR3 protein. The sample consists of 300,000 to 350,000 distinct CDR3 sequences, approximately 4.3% of them appearing once. The genes are TRBV7-2 and TRBJ2-7; TRBD2 matches at 7 bases. The clonotype originates from a man in his late teens or twenties who received the YFV17D yellow fever vaccine. Sequences were derived from PBMCs, sampled 15 days after the yellow fever booster vaccination. The CDR3 coding sequence is TGTGCCAGCAGCTTAGGGGGAGGGCCTTCCGAGCAGTACTTC. Encoded protein: CASSLGGGPSEQYF.